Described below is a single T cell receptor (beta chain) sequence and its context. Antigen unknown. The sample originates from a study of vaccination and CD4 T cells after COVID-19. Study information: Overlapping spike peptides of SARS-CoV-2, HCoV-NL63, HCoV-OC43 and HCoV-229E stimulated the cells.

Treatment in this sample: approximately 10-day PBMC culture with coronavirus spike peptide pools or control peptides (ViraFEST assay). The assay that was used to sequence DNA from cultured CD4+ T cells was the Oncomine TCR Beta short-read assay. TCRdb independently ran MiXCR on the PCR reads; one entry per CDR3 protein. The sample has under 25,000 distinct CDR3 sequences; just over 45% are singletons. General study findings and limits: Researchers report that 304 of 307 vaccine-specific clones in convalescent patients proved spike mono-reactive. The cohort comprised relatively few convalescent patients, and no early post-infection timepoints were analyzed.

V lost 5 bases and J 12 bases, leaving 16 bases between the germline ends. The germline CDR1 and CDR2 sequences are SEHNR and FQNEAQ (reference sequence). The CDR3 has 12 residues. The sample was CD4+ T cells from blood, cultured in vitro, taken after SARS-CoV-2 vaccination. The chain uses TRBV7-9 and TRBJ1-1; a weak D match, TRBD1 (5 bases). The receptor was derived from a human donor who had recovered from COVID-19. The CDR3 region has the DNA TGTGCCAGCAGCCTCCAGACAGAGCAACCTTTCTTT. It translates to CASSLQTEQPFF.